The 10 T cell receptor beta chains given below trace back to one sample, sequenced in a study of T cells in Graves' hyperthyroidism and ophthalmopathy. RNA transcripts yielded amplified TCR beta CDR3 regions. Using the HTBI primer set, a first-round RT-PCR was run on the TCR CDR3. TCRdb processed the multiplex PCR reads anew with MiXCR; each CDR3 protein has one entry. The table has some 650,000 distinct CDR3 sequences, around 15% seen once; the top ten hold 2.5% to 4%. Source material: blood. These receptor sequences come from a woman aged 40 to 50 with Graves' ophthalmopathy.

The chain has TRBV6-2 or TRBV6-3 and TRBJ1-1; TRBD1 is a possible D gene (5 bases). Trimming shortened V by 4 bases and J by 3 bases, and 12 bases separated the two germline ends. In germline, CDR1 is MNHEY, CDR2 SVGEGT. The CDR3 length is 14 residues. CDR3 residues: CASSWAQGYTEAFF. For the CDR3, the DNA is TGTGCCAGCAGTTGGGCCCAGGGATACACTGAAGCTTTCTTT.

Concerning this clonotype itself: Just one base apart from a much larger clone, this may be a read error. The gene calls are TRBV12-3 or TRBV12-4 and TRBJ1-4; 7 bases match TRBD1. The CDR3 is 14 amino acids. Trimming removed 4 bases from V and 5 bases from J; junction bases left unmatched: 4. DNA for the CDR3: TGTGCCAGCAGTTGGACAGGCTTCAATGAAAAACTGTTTTTT. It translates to CASSWTGFNEKLFF.

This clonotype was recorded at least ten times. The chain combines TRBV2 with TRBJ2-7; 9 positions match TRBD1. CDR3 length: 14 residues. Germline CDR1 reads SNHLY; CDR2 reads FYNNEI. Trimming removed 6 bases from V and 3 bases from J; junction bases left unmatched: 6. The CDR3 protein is CASSGQGSGYEQYF. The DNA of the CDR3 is TGTGCCAGCAGCGGACAGGGGTCCGGCTACGAGCAGTACTTC. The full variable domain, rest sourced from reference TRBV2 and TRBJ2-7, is EPEVTQTPSHQVTQMGQEVILRCVPISNHLYFYWYRQILGQKVEFLVSFYNNEISEKSEIFDDQFSVERPDGSNFTLKIRSTKLEDSAMYFCASSGQGSGYEQYFGPGTRLTVT.

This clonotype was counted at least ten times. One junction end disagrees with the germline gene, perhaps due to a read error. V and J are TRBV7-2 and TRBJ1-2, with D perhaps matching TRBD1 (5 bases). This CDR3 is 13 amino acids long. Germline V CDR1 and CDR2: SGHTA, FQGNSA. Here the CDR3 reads CASSLGREGGYTF. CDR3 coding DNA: TGTGCCAGCAGTTTAGGCAGGGAAGGAGGCTACACCTTC.

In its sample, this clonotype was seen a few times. The CDR3 loop reads CASSTGGDYGYTF. The CDR3, as DNA: TGTGCCAGCAGCACCGGGGGGGATTATGGCTACACCTTC. The chain joins TRBV9 to TRBJ1-2; weak D call: TRBD1 (5 bases). The CDR3 spans 13 residues. The V end lost 4 bases, the J end lost 5 bases, and 12 bases lay between the germline ends. CDR1 is SGDLS and CDR2 is YYNGEE in the germline V gene.

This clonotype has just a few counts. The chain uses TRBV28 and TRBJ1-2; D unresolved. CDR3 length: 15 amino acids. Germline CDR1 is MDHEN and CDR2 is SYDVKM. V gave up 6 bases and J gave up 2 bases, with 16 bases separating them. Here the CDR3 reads CASRSQEARNYGYTF. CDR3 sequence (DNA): TGTGCCAGCAGAAGTCAGGAGGCAAGGAACTATGGCTACACCTTC.

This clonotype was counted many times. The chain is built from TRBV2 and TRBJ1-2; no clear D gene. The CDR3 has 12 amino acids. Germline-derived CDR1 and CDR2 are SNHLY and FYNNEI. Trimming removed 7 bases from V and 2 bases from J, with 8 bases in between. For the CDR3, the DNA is TGTGCCAGCACTGGAGAAAACTATGGCTACACCTTC. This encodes CASTGENYGYTF.

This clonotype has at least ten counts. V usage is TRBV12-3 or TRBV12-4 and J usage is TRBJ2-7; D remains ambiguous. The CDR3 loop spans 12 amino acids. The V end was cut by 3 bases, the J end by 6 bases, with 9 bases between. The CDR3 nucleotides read TGTGCCAGCAGTTTGGCCCGCACCGAGCAGTACTTC. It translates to CASSLARTEQYF.

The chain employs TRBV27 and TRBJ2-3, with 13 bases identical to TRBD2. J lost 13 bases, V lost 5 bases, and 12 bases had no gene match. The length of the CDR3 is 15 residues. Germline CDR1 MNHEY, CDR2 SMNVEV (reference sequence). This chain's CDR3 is CASSRTSGGASSEYF. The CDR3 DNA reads TGTGCCAGCAGTCGTACTAGCGGGGGGGCATCGTCTGAGTATTTT.

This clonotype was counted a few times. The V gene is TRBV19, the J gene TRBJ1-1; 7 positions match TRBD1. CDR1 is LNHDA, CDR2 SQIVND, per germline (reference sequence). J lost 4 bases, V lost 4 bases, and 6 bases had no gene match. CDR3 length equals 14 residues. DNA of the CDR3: TGTGCCAGTAGTACTACAGGGGTGGCCACTGAAGCTTTCTTT. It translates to CASSTTGVATEAFF.